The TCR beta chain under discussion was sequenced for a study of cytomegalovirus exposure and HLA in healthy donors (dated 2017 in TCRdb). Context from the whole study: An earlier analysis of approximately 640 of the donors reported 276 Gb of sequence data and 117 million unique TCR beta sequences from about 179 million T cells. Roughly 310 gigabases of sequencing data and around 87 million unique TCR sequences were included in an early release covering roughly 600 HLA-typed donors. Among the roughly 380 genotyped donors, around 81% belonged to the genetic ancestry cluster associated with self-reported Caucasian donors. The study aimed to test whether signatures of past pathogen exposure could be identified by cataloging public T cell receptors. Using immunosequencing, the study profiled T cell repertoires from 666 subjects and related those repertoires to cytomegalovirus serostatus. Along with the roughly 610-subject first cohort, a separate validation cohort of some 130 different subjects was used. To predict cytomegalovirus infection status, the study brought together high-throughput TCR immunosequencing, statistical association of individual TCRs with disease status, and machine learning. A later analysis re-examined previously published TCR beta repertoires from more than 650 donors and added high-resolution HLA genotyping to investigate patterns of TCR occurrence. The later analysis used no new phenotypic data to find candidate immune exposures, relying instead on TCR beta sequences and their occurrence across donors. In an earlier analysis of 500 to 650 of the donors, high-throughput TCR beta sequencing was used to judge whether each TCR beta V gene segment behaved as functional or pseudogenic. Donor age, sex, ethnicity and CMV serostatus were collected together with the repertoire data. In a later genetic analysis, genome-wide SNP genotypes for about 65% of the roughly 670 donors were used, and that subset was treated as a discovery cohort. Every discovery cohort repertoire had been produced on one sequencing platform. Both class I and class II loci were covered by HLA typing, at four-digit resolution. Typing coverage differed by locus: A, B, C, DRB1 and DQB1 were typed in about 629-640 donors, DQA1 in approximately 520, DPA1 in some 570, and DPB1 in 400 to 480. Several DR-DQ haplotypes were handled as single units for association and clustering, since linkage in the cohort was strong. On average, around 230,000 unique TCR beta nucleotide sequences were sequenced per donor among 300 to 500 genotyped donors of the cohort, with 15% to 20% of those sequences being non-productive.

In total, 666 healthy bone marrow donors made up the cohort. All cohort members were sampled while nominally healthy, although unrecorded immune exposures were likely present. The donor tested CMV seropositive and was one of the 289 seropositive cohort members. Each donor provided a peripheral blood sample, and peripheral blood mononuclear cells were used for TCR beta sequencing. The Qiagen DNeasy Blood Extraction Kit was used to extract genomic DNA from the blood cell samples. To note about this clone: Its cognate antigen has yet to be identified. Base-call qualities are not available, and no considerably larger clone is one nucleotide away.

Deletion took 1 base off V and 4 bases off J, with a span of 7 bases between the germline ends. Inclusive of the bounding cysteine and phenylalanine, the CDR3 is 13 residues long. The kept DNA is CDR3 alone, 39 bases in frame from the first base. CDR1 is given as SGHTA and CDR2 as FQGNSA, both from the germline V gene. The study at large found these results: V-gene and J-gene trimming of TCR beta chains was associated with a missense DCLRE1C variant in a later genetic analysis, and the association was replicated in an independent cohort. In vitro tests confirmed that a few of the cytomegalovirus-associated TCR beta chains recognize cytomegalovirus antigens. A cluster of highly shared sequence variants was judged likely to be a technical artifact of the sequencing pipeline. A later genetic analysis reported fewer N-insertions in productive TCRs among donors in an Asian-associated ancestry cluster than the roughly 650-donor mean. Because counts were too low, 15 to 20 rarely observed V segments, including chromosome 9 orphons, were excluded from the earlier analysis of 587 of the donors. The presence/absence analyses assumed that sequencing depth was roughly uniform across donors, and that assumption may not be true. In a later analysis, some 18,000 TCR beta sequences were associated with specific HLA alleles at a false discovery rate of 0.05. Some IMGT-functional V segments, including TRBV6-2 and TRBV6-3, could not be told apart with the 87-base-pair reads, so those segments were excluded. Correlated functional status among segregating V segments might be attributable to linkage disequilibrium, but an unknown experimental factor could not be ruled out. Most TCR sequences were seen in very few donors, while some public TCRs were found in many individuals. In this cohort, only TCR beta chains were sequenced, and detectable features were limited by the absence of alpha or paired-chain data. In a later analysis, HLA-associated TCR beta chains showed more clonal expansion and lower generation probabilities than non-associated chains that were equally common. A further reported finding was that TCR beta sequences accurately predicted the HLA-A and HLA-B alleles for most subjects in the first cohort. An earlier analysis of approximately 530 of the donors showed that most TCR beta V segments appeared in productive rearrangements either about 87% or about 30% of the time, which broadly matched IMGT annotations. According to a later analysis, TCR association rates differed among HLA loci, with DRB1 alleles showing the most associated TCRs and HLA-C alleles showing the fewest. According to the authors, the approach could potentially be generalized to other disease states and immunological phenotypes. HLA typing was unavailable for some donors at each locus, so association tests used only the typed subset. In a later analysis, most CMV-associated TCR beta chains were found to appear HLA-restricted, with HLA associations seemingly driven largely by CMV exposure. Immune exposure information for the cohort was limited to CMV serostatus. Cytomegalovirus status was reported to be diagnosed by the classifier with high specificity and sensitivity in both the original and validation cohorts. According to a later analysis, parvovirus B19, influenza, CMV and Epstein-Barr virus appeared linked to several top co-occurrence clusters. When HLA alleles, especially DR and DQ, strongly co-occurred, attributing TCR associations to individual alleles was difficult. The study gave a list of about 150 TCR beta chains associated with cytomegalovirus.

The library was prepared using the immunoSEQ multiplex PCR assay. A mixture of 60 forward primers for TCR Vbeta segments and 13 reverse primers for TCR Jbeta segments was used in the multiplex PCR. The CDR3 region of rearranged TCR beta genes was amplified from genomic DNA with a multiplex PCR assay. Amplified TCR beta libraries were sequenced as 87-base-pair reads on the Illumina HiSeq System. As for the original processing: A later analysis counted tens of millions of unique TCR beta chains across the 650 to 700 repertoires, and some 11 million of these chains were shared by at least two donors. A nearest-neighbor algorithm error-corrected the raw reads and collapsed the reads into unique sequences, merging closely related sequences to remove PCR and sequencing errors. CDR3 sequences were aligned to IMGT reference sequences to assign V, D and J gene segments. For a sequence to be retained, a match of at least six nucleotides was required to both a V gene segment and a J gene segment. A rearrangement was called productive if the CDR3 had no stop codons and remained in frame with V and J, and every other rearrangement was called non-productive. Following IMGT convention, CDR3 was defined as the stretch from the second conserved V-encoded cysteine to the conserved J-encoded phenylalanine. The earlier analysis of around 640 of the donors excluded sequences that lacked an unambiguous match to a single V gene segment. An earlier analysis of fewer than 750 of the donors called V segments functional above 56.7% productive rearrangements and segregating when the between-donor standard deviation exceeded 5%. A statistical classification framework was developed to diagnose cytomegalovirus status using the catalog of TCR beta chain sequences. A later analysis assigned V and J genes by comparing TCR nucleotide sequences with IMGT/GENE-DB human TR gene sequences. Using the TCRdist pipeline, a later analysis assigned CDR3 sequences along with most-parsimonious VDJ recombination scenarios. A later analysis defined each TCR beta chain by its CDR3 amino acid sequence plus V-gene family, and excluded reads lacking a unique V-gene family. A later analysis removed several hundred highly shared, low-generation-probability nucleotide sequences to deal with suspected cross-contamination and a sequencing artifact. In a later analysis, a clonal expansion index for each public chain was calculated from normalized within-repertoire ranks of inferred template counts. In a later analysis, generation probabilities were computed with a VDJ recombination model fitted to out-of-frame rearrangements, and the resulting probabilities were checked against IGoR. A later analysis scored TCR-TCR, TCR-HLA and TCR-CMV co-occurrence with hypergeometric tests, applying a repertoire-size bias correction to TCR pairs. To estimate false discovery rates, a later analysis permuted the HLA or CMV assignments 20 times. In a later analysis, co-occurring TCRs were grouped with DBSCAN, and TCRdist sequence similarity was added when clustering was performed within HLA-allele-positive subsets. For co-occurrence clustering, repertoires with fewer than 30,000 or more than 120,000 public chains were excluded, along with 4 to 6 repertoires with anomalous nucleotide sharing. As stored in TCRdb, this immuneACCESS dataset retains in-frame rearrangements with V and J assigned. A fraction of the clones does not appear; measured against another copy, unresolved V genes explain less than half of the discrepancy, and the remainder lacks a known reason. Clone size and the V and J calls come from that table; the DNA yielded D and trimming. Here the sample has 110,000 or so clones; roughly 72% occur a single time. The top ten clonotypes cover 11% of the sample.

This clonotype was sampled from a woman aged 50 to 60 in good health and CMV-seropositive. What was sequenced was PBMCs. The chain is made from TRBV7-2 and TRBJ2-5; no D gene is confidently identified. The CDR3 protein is CASSLELAETQYF. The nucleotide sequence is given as TGTGCCAGCAGCTTAGAGTTGGCAGAGACCCAGTACTTC.